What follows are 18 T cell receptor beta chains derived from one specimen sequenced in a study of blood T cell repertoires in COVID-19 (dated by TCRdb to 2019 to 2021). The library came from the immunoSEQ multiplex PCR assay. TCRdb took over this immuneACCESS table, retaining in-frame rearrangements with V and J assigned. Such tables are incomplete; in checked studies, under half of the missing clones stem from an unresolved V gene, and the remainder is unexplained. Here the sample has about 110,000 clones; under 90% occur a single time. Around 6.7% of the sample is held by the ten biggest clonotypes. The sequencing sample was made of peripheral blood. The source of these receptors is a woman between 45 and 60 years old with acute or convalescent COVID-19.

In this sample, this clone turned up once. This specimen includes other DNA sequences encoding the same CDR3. The CDR3 loop reads CASSYSDGGDTEAFF. In nucleotides, the CDR3 is TGTGCCAGCAGTTACTCGGACGGGGGTGACACTGAAGCTTTCTTT. This rearrangement joins TRBV6-5 to TRBJ1-1; perhaps TRBD1 as D (5 bases). Trimming took 0 bases from V and 3 from J, leaving 11 bases between them. This CDR3 has 15 residues. CDR1 MNHEY and CDR2 SVGAGI come from the germline V gene.

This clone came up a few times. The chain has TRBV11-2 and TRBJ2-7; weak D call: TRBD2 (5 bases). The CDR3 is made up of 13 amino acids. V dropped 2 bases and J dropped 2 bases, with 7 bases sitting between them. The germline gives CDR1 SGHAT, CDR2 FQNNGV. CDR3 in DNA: TGTGCCAGCAGCTTACAACTAGCCTACGAGCAGTACTTC. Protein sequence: CASSLQLAYEQYF.

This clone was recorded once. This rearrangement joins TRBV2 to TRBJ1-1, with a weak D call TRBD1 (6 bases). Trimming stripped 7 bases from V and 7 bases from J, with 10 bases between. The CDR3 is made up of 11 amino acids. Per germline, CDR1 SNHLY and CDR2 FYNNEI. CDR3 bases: TGTGCCAGCACTCTAGGGGGTGAAGCTTTCTTT. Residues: CASTLGGEAFF.

The CDR3 coding sequence is TGCAGTGGATTACAGGGCGTCGAGCAGTACTTC. Translation gives CSGLQGVEQYF. V gene TRBV20-1 combines with J gene TRBJ2-7, with D possibly matching TRBD1 (6 bases). V gave up 7 bases and J gave up 6 bases, with 13 bases separating them. The germline V gene encodes CDR1 DFQATT and CDR2 SNEGSKA (reference sequence). The CDR3 contains 11 residues.

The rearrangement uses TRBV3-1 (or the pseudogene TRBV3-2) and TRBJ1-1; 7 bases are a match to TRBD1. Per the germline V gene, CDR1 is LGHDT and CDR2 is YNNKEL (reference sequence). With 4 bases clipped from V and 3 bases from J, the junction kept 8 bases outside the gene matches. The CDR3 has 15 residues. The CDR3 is CASSPRQGVDTEAFF. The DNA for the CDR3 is TGTGCCAGCAGCCCAAGACAGGGCGTGGACACTGAAGCTTTCTTT.

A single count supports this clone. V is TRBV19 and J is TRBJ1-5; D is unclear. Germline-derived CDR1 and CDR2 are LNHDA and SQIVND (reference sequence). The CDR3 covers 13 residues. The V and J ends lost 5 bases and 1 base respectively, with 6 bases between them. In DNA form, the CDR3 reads TGTGCCAGTAGTTGGGAGAGCAATCAGCCCCAGCATTTT. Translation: CASSWESNQPQHF.

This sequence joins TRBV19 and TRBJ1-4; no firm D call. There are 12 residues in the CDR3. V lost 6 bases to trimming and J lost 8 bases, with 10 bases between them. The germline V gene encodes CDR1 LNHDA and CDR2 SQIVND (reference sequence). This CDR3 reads CASRRTQEKLFF. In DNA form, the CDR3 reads TGTGCCAGTAGGAGGACTCAGGAAAAACTGTTTTTT. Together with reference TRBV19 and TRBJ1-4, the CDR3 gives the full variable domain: DGGITQSPKYLFRKEGQNVTLSCEQNLNHDAMYWYRQDPGQGLRLIYYSQIVNDFQKGDIAEGYSVSREKKESFPLTVTSAQKNPTAFYLCASRRTQEKLFFGSGTQLSVL.

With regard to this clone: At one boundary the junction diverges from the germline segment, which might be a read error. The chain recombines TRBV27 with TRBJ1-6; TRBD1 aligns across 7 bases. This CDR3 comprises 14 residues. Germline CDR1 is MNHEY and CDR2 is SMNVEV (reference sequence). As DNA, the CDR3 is TGTGCCAGCCGTTTCAGGGGGAGAAATTCACCCCTCCACTTT. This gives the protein CASRFRGRNSPLHF.

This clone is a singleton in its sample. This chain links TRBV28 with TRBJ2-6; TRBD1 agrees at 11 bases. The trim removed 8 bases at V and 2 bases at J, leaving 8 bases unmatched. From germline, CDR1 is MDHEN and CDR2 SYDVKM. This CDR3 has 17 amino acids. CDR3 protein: CASSGRTGGTGANVLTF. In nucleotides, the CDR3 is TGTGCCAGCTCCGGGAGGACAGGGGGCACTGGGGCCAACGTCCTGACTTTC.

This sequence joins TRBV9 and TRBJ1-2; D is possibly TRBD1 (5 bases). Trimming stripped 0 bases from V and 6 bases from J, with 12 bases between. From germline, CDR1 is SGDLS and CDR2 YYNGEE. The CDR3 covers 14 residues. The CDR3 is CASSVEAGFDGYTF. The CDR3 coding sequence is TGTGCCAGCAGCGTAGAGGCAGGGTTTGATGGCTACACCTTC.

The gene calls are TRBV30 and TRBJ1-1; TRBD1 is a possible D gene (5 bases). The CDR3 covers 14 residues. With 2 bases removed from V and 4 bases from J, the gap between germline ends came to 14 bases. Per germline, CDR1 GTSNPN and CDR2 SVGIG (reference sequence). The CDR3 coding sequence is TGTGCCTGGAGTTCACGCAGGGTAGGCACTGAAGCTTTCTTT. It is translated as CAWSSRRVGTEAFF.

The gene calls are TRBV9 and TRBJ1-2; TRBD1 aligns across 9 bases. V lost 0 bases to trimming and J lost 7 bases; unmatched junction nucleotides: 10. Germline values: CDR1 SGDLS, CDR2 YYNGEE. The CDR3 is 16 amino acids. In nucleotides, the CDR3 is TGTGCCAGCAGCGTAGAGCCGGGACAGGGAGTCGGTGGCTACACCTTC. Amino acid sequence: CASSVEPGQGVGGYTF.

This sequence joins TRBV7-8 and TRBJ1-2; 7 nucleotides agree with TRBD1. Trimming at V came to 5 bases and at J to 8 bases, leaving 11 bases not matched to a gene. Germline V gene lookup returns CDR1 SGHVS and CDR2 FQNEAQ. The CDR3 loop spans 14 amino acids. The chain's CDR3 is CASSTDREALGYTF. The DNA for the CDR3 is TGTGCCAGCAGCACCGACAGGGAGGCCTTAGGCTACACCTTC.

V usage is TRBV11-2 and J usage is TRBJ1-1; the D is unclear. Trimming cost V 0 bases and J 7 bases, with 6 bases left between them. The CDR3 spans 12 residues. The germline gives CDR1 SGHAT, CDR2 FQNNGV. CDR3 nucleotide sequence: TGTGCCAGCAGCTTAGATCGGGGTGAAGCTTTCTTT. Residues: CASSLDRGEAFF.

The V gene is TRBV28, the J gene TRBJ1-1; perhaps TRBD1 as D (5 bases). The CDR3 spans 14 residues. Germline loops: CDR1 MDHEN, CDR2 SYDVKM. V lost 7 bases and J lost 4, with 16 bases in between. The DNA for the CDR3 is TGTGCCAGCATTGGGGGGACGGTGGCCACTGAAGCTTTCTTT. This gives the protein CASIGGTVATEAFF.

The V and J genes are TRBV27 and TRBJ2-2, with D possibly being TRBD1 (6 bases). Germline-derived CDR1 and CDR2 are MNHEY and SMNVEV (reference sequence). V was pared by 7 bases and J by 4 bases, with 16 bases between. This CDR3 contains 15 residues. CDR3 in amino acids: CASTFRGGGTGELFF. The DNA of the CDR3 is TGTGCCAGCACCTTCAGGGGTGGGGGCACCGGGGAGCTGTTTTTT.

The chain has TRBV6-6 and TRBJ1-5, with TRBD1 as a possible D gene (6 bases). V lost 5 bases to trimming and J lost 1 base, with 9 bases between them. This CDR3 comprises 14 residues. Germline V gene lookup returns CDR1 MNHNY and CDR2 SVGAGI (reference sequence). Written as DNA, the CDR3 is TGTGCCAGCAGTGCCAGGGGAAGCAATCAGCCCCAGCATTTT. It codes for CASSARGSNQPQHF.

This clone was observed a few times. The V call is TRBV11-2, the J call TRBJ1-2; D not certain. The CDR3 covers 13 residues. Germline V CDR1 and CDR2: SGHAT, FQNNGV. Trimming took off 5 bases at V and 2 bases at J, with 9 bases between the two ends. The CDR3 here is CASSLAANYGYTF. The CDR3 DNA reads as TGTGCCAGCAGCCTGGCGGCCAACTATGGCTACACCTTC.